What follows describes a single TCR beta chain. Its matching antigen is unknown. 13 Jbeta primers and 60 Vbeta primers were used for the PCR. Profiling relied on immunoSEQ multiplex PCR, and the TCRdb table lists in-frame clones only, not all of them. The sample contains around 130,000 clones, 75% to 90% of which appear only once. This CDR3 contains 15 residues. Germline V CDR1 and CDR2: SGHTA, FQGNSA. The data stem from a study of cytomegalovirus exposure and HLA in healthy donors. Points from the study as a whole: In vitro assays verified that a few CMV-associated chains recognized CMV antigens specifically.

Sequenced: PBMCs. The chain recombines TRBV7-2 with TRBJ2-5; 7 bases fit TRBD2. The better agreement between TRBJ2-7 and the DNA end casts doubt on the J call. This clonotype originated in a male donor in good health and CMV-seronegative. The CDR3 protein is CASSRRLAGSYEQYF. The CDR3 nucleotides read TGTGCCAGCAGCCGCCGACTAGCAGGATCCTACGAGCAGTACTTC.